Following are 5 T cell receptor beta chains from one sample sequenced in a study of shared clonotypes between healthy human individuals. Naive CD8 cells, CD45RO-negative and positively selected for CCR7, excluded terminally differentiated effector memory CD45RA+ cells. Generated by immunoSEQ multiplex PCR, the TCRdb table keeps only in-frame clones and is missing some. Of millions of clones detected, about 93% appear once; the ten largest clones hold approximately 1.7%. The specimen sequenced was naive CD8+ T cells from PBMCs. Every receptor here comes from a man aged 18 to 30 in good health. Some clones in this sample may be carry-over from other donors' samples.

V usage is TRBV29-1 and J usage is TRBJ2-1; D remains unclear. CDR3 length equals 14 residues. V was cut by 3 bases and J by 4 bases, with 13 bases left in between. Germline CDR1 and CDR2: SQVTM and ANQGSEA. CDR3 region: CSVESPPNYNEQFF. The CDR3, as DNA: TGCAGCGTTGAGTCCCCACCGAATTACAATGAGCAGTTCTTC.

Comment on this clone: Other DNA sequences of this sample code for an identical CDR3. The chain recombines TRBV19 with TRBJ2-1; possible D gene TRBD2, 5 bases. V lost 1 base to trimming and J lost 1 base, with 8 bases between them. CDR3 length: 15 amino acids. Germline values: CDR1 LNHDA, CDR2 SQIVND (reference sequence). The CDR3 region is CASSIVGVSYNEQFF. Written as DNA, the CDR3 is TGTGCCAGTAGTATAGTGGGAGTGTCCTACAATGAGCAGTTCTTC.

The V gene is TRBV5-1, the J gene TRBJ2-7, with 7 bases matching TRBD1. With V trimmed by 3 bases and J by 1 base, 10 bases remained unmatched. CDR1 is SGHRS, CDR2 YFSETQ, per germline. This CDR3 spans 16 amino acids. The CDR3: CASSSDQGEHSYEQYF. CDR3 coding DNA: TGCGCCAGCAGCTCGGACCAGGGGGAACATTCCTACGAGCAGTACTTC.

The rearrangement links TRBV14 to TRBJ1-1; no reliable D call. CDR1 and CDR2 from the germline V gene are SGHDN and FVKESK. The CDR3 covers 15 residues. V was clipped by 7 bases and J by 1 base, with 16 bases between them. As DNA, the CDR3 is TGTGCCAGCAACCCTTTCACTGAGGAGAACACTGAAGCTTTCTTT. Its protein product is CASNPFTEENTEAFF.

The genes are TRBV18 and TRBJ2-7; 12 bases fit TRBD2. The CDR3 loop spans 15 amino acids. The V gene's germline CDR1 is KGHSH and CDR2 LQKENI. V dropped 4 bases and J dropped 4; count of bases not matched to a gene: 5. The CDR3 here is CASSQTSGSRYEQYF. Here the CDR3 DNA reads TGTGCCAGCTCACAGACTAGCGGGAGTCGGTACGAGCAGTACTTC. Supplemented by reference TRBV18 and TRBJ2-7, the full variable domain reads NAGVMQNPRHLVRRRGQEARLRCSPMKGHSHVYWYRQLPEEGLKFMVYLQKENIIDESGMPKERFSAEFPKEGPSILRIQQVVRGDSAAYFCASSQTSGSRYEQYFGPGTRLTVT.